This T cell receptor (beta chain) was recorded in a study of cytomegalovirus exposure and HLA in healthy donors. The overall study: The same platform as the approximately 670 first-cohort repertoires was used for the 130 or so validation repertoires, a later analysis reported.

The CDR3 extends over 15 amino acids. Germline V gives CDR1 SEHNR, CDR2 FQNEAQ (reference sequence). Trimming took 5 bases from V and 6 from J; bases not matched to a gene: 6. Study-wide points: Reports credit the classifier with highly specific, highly sensitive diagnosis of cytomegalovirus status. Many donors carried some public TCRs, although rarity characterized most TCR sequences.

The donors were part of the validation cohort of roughly 110 subjects. That cohort was separate from the first cohort, which comprised 500 to 850 subjects. Details on this clone: What it binds is not known.

TCRdb's table, derived via immunoSEQ multiplex PCR, lists solely in-frame clones and lacks some. The sample has 100,000 to 150,000 clones; 75% to 90% are singletons. Sequencing was done on a sample of PBMCs. The clonotype comes from a woman aged 18 to 35 in good health and CMV-seronegative. The V call is TRBV7-9, the J call TRBJ2-1, with 11 bases that match TRBD2. The CDR3 protein is CASSTRGTSGNEQFF. The CDR3 bases are TGTGCCAGCAGCACCCGCGGGACTAGCGGCAATGAGCAGTTCTTC. Supplemented by reference TRBV7-9 and TRBJ2-1, the full variable domain reads DTGVSQNPRHKITKRGQNVTFRCDPISEHNRLYWYRQTLGQGPEFLTYFQNEAQLEKSRLLSDRFSAERPKGSFSTLEIQRTEQGDSAMYLCASSTRGTSGNEQFFGPGTRLTVL.